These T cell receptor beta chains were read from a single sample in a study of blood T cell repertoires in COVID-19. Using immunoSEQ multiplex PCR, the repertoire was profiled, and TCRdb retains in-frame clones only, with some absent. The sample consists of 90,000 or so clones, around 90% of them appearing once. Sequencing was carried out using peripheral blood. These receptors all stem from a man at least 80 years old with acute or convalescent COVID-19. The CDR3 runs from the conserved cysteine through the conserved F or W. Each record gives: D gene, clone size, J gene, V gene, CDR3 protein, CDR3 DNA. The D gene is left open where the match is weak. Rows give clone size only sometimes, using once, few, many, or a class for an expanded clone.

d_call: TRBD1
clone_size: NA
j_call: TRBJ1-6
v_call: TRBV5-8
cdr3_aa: CASSFPGQGLAPLHF
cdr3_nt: TGTGCCAGCAGCTTCCCGGGACAGGGGTTGGCACCCCTCCACTTT

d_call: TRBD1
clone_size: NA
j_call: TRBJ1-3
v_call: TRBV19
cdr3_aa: CASSIGTEPGNTIYF
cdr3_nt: TGTGCCAGTAGTATCGGGACAGAACCTGGAAACACCATATATTTT

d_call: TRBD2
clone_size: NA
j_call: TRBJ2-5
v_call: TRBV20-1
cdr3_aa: CSVWGGETQYF
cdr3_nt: TGCAGTGTTTGGGGGGGAGAGACCCAGTACTTC

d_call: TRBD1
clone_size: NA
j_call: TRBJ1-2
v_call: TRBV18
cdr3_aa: CASSPGTGEGYTF
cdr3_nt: TGTGCCAGCTCACCAGGGACAGGGGAAGGCTACACCTTC

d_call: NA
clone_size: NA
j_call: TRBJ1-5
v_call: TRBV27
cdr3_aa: CASAWGQAEHQHF
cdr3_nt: TGTGCCAGCGCCTGGGGGCAGGCGGAACACCAGCATTTT

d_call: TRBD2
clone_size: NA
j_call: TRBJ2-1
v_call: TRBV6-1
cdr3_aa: CASTGLAAEQFF
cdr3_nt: TGTGCCAGCACAGGACTAGCTGCTGAGCAGTTCTTC

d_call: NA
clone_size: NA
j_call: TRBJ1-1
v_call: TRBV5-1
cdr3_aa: CASAVGGNTEAFF
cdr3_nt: TGCGCCAGCGCCGTCGGGGGGAACACTGAAGCTTTCTTT

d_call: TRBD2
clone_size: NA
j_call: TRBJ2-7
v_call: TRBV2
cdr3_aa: CASSTGLATDYF
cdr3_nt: TGTGCCAGCAGTACGGGACTAGCGACGGATTACTTC

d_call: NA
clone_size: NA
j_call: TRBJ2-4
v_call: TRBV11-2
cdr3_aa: CASSLASTGYGNIQYF
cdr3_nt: TGTGCCAGCAGCTTAGCCTCGACCGGGTATGGAAACATTCAGTACTTC

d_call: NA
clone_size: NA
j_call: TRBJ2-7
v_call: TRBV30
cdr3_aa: CAWSGLSGFDYEQYF
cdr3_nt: TGTGCCTGGAGTGGATTGTCGGGGTTTGACTACGAGCAGTACTTC

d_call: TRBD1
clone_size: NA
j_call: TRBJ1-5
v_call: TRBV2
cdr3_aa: CASSKDRDQPQHF
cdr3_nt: TGTGCCAGCAGTAAAGACAGGGATCAGCCCCAGCATTTT

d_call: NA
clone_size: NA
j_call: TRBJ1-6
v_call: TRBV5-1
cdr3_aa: CASHRGEMNSPLHF
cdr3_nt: TGCGCCAGCCACCGGGGGGAAATGAATTCACCCCTCCACTTT

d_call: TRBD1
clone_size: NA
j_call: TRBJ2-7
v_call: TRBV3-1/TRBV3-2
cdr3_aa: CASSRQGKAYEQYF
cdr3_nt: TGTGCCAGCAGTCGACAGGGAAAAGCCTACGAGCAGTACTTC

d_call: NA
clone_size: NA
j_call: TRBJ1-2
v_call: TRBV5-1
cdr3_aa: CASSPGPRTGNYGYTF
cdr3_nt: TGCGCCAGCAGCCCCGGCCCCAGGACGGGGAACTATGGCTACACCTTC

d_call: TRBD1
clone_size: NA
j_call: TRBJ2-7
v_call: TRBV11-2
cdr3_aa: CASSLGQGISYEQYF
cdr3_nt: TGTGCCAGCAGCTTAGGACAGGGGATCTCCTACGAGCAGTACTTC

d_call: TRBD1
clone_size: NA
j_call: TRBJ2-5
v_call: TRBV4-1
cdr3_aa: CASSLRQGGETQYF
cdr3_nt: TGCGCCAGCAGCCTCAGACAGGGTGGGGAGACCCAGTACTTC

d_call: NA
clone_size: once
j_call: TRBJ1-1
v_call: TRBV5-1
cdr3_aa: CASSGDMNTEAFF
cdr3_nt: TGCGCCAGCAGCGGGGACATGAACACTGAAGCTTTCTTT